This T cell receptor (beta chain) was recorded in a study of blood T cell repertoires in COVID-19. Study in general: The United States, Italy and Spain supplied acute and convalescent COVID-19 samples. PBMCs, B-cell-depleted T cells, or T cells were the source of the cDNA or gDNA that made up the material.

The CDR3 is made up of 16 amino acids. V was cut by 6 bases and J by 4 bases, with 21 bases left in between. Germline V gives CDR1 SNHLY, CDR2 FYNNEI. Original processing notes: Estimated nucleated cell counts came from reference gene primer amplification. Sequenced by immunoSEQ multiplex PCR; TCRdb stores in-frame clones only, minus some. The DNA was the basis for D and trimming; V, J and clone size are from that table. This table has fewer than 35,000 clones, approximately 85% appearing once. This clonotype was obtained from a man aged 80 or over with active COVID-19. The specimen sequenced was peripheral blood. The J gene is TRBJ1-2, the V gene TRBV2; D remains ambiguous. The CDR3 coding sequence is TGTGCCAGCAGGGATCACTTGTGGGCTGGAGGCTATGGCTACACCTTC. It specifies CASRDHLWAGGYGYTF.